This T cell receptor beta chain was sequenced in a study of control samples from healthy donors and cancer patients (dated by TCRdb to the early 2020s). The library was obtained by the immunoSEQ multiplex PCR assay. Sourced from immuneACCESS, this table was stored by TCRdb with only in-frame sequences that have V and J called. A share of the clones is absent; for the studies checked, an unresolved V gene accounts for under half, and the remainder has no known explanation. This sample comprises 100,000 to 150,000 clones, just over 90% of them detected only once. Of the sample, approximately 1.7% is held by the ten largest clones. V lost 4 bases and J lost 7 bases; the stretch between them is 17 bases long. Measured from the cysteine to the phenylalanine, the CDR3 is 15 residues long. Only the CDR3 DNA is retained, 45 bases long and in frame from the first base. From the germline V gene (reference sequence), CDR1 is LGHDT and CDR2 is YNNKEL.

Worth noting for this clone: There is no known antigen for this receptor. No much larger clonotype is one base removed from it; base qualities were not supplied.

This chain is built from TRBV3-1 (or the pseudogene TRBV3-2) and TRBJ2-1; the D gene identity is not certain. This receptor was identified in a man between 50 and 59 years old with head and neck cancer. The specimen sequenced was PBMCs. The base sequence is TGTGCCAGCAGCCTGAGCTCCGGGTCTAATAATGAGCAGTTCTTC. It translates as CASSLSSGSNNEQFF.